The 30 T cell receptor beta chains reported below all come from one sample, sequenced in a study of cytomegalovirus exposure and HLA in healthy donors. Researchers ran the PCR with 60 Vbeta and 13 Jbeta primers. The protocol was immunoSEQ multiplex PCR, while the TCRdb copy is restricted to in-frame clones and leaves out a portion. The repertoire table contains about 120,000 clones. Sequencing input: PBMCs. These receptors originate from a young man in good health and CMV-seronegative.

The chain recombines TRBV11-2 with TRBJ2-7; TRBD2 might be the D (5 bases). V was clipped by 1 base and J by 0 bases, with 7 bases between them. The CDR3 totals 14 residues. The germline V gene encodes CDR1 SGHAT and CDR2 FQNNGV. The CDR3 DNA reads TGTGCCAGCAGCTTAGTAGCGAACTCCTACGAGCAGTACTTC. Translating gives CASSLVANSYEQYF.

Of note for this clone: The conserved final phenylalanine or tryptophan is absent from the CDR3, which likely points to a read error. CDR3 nucleotides: TGTGCCAGTAGTATAGACCTCCCAGGGACAGATGGCTACACCCTC. Encoded protein: CASSIDLPGTDGYTL. The J gene is TRBJ1-2, the V gene TRBV19; 7 bases line up with TRBD1. The CDR3 is made up of 15 amino acids. V gave up 0 bases and J gave up 6 bases; unmatched junction bases: 7. The germline V gene has CDR1 LNHDA and CDR2 SQIVND (reference sequence).

The V and J genes are TRBV18 and TRBJ1-1; D remains unclear. Per the germline V gene, CDR1 is KGHSH and CDR2 is LQKENI. V was clipped by 2 bases and J by 8 bases, with 12 bases between them. The CDR3 has 13 amino acids. DNA for the CDR3: TGTGCCAGCTCACCAGGACTCGCGACGGAAGCTTTCTTT. This gives the protein CASSPGLATEAFF.

The V and J genes are TRBV5-6 and TRBJ1-5; a weak D match, TRBD1 (5 bases). CDR3 length: 14 residues. V was cut by 4 bases and J by 3 bases, with 11 bases left in between. Per germline, CDR1 SGHDT and CDR2 YYEEEE. The CDR3 DNA reads as TGTGCCAGCAGCGCCCAGGGCTTCAATCAGCCCCAGCATTTT. It is translated as CASSAQGFNQPQHF.

The chain has TRBV5-1 and TRBJ1-1; D gene ambiguous. The CDR3 has 11 amino acids. Germline loops: CDR1 SGHRS, CDR2 YFSETQ. V was clipped by 0 bases and J by 8 bases, with 5 bases between them. CDR3 amino acids: CASSLGLEAFF. In DNA form, the CDR3 reads TGCGCCAGCAGCTTGGGTCTCGAAGCTTTCTTT.

The CDR3 region has the DNA TGTGCCAGCAGCTCCGGACTAGCGGATTCCTACGAGCAGTACTTC. Amino acids: CASSSGLADSYEQYF. The chain carries TRBV7-8 and TRBJ2-7; 10 bases fit TRBD2. Germline assignment: CDR1 SGHVS and CDR2 FQNEAQ. The CDR3 sequence is 15 residues long. V lost 4 bases and J lost 1; bases outside the gene matches: 4.

The chain recombines TRBV11-2 with TRBJ1-5; the match to TRBD1 covers 7 bases. CDR1 and CDR2 (germline): SGHAT, FQNNGV. This CDR3 is 15 amino acids long. V shed 5 bases, J shed 7 bases, and the junction held 11 bases outside the gene matches. CDR3 sequence (DNA): TGTGCCAGCAGCCCAATATCAGGGGGTCGGCAGCCCCAGCATTTT. Residues: CASSPISGGRQPQHF.

The chain is built from TRBV19 and TRBJ1-2; unclear D gene. The CDR3 runs to 15 residues. Trimming stripped 3 bases from V and 6 bases from J, with 17 bases between. CDR1 and CDR2 (germline): LNHDA, SQIVND (reference sequence). The CDR3 nucleotides read TGTGCCAGTAGTATCCTTGGGCCAGGCGTCGATGGCTACACCTTC. The encoded protein is CASSILGPGVDGYTF.

V and J are TRBV19 and TRBJ1-2, with D perhaps TRBD1 (5 bases). Germline values: CDR1 LNHDA, CDR2 SQIVND (reference sequence). The CDR3 length is 13 residues. V was shortened by 4 bases and J by 7 bases, with 13 bases between the two germline ends. CDR3 sequence (DNA): TGTGCCAGTAGTAGAACCGGGGGGGGTGGCTACACCTTC. This codes for CASSRTGGGGYTF.

The chain couples TRBV5-1 to TRBJ2-4; 13 bases are a match to TRBD2. The CDR3 is 16 amino acids. Germline V gene lookup returns CDR1 SGHRS and CDR2 YFSETQ. V gave up 0 bases and J gave up 7 bases; unmatched junction bases: 4. CDR3 sequence (DNA): TGCGCCAGCAGCTTGGGGACTAGCGGGAGTGTGAACATTCAGTACTTC. Amino acid sequence: CASSLGTSGSVNIQYF.

The V gene is TRBV5-1, the J gene TRBJ1-1; weak D call: TRBD1 (6 bases). The CDR3 contains 14 residues. The V end lost 3 bases, the J end lost 5 bases, and 14 bases lay between the germline ends. Germline assignment: CDR1 SGHRS and CDR2 YFSETQ. CDR3 protein: CASSSGRGGTEAFF. The CDR3 nucleotides read TGCGCCAGCAGCTCGGGCAGGGGAGGGACTGAAGCTTTCTTT.

As DNA, the CDR3 is TGTGCCAGCTTTCCCTGGGGGCAGGGCGTCTATGGCTACACCTTC. The encoded protein is CASFPWGQGVYGYTF. The V call is TRBV6-1, the J call TRBJ1-2; perhaps TRBD1 as D (6 bases). CDR1 is MNHNS, CDR2 SASEGT, per germline. The CDR3 length is 15 residues. V dropped 8 bases and J dropped 4 bases, with 20 bases sitting between them.

The chain uses TRBV30 and TRBJ2-1; 7 positions match TRBD1. The CDR3 extends over 14 amino acids. V gave up 3 bases and J gave up 4 bases; unmatched junction bases: 6. Germline CDR1 GTSNPN, CDR2 SVGIG (reference sequence). This CDR3 is CAWSAGQEYNEQFF. CDR3 bases: TGTGCCTGGAGCGCTGGACAGGAATACAATGAGCAGTTCTTC.

This sequence joins TRBV15 and TRBJ2-3; 9 positions agree with TRBD1. This CDR3 spans 15 amino acids. Looked up from germline, CDR1 is LNHNV and CDR2 is YYDKDF (reference sequence). With 4 bases clipped from V and 3 bases from J, the junction kept 5 bases outside the gene matches. The CDR3 sequence is CATSTGDRDTDTQYF. In DNA, the CDR3 is TGTGCCACCAGCACCGGGGACAGGGATACAGATACGCAGTATTTT.

The rearrangement links TRBV6-5 to TRBJ2-7; 7 nucleotides line up with TRBD1. This CDR3 spans 13 amino acids. V was clipped by 5 bases and J by 2 bases; unmatched bases: 3. CDR1 is MNHEY, CDR2 SVGAGI, per germline. The CDR3 sequence is CASSPDRTYEQYF. The DNA of the CDR3 is TGTGCCAGCAGTCCGGACAGGACCTACGAGCAGTACTTC.

The CDR3 is CASSEGAGTDTQYF. The CDR3 nucleotides are TGTGCCAGCAGTGAGGGGGCAGGCACAGATACGCAGTATTTT. This chain uses TRBV6-5 with TRBJ2-3; TRBD1 agrees at 7 bases. Trimming took 5 bases from V and 1 from J; bases not matched to a gene: 3. The CDR3 covers 14 residues. Germline V gene sequence: CDR1 MNHEY, CDR2 SVGAGI.

The chain employs TRBV6-5 and TRBJ1-5; D unresolved. Germline lookup yields CDR1 MNHEY and CDR2 SVGAGI. V was shortened by 7 bases and J by 1 base, with 8 bases between the two germline ends. CDR3 length equals 13 residues. CDR3 in DNA: TGTGCCAGCAAAGAGGGAAGCAATCAGCCCCAGCATTTT. Translated, it gives CASKEGSNQPQHF.

The chain uses TRBV14 and TRBJ1-6; TRBD1 is a possible D gene (5 bases). Trimming cost V 0 bases and J 6 bases, with 12 bases left between them. Germline values: CDR1 SGHDN, CDR2 FVKESK. There are 16 residues in the CDR3. This CDR3 reads CASSQDLLGANSPLHF. For the CDR3, the DNA is TGTGCCAGCAGCCAAGATTTGCTAGGGGCTAATTCACCCCTCCACTTT.

The V gene is TRBV15, the J gene TRBJ1-1; tentative D call: TRBD1 (6 bases). Germline V gene lookup returns CDR1 LNHNV and CDR2 YYDKDF (reference sequence). Trimming left V 3 bases short and J 0 bases short, with 8 bases between. The CDR3 is 14 amino acids. The CDR3 sequence is CATSRQGLNTEAFF. The CDR3, as DNA: TGTGCCACCAGCAGGCAGGGGTTGAACACTGAAGCTTTCTTT.

The J gene is TRBJ1-1, the V gene TRBV7-8; D unclear. CDR3 length: 14 residues. Germline V gives CDR1 SGHVS, CDR2 FQNEAQ. With 0 bases removed from V and 1 base from J, the gap between germline ends came to 6 bases. As DNA, the CDR3 is TGTGCCAGCAGCTTAGCGCGGGAGAACACTGAAGCTTTCTTT. Residues: CASSLARENTEAFF. Full variable domain (remainder filled in from reference TRBV7-8 and TRBJ1-1): GAGVSQSPRYKVAKRGQDVALRCDPISGHVSLFWYQQALGQGPEFLTYFQNEAQLDKSGLPSDRFFAERPEGSVSTLKIQRTQQEDSAVYLCASSLARENTEAFFGQGTRLTVV.

The rearrangement uses TRBV7-9 and TRBJ2-7; D perhaps matches TRBD1 (6 bases). This CDR3 has 13 residues. Germline loops: CDR1 SEHNR, CDR2 FQNEAQ (reference sequence). The V gene lost 8 bases and the J gene lost 6 bases, with 17 bases spanning the gap. In DNA form, the CDR3 reads TGTGCCAGCCGACAGGCCTCCGCATTCGAGCAGTACTTC. It encodes CASRQASAFEQYF.

The chain carries TRBV29-1 and TRBJ1-2; 7 nucleotides line up with TRBD1. V was clipped by 5 bases and J by 6 bases; unmatched bases: 9. This CDR3 has 13 amino acids. Per the germline V gene, CDR1 is SQVTM and CDR2 is ANQGSEA. CDR3 DNA: TGCAGCGTTAGGGACACCAGGGGGGATGGCTACACCTTC. Translation: CSVRDTRGDGYTF.

The chain employs TRBV6-1 and TRBJ2-7; 7 bases map to TRBD1. The ends lost 3 bases at V and 6 bases at J; junction bases unmatched: 14. There are 16 residues in the CDR3. Germline V gives CDR1 MNHNS, CDR2 SASEGT. The CDR3 DNA is TGTGCCAGCAGTGAGGACGGCCGACTTCCAGGGGGCGAGCAGTACTTC. The encoded protein is CASSEDGRLPGGEQYF.

The chain uses TRBV5-1 and TRBJ1-6, with D hard to call. V shed 4 bases and J shed 9 bases, with 8 bases lying between them. Germline V lookup: CDR1 SGHRS, CDR2 YFSETQ. The CDR3 length is 12 residues. In DNA, the CDR3 is TGCGCCAGCAGCCCCCGGGGTTCACCCCTCCACTTT. Translated, it gives CASSPRGSPLHF.

CDR3 nucleotides: TGTGCCAGCAGCTTCGACAGCTATGGCTACACCTTC. Its protein is CASSFDSYGYTF. V is TRBV5-6 and J is TRBJ1-2; TRBD1 is a possible D gene (5 bases). This CDR3 contains 12 residues. Per the germline V gene, CDR1 is SGHDT and CDR2 is YYEEEE. V gave up 2 bases and J gave up 4 bases, with 6 bases separating them.

The V and J genes are TRBV10-2 and TRBJ1-1; D gene uncertain. This CDR3 has 16 amino acids. Trimming stripped 2 bases from V and 2 bases from J, with 15 bases between. Germline V CDR1 and CDR2: WSHSY, SAAADI. In DNA, the CDR3 is TGCGCCAGCAGTGAGGTGGCAGGCCTTGGAAACACTGAAGCTTTCTTT. Its protein is CASSEVAGLGNTEAFF.

The V gene is TRBV10-3, the J gene TRBJ1-1, with a possible D match to TRBD1 (6 bases). This CDR3 is built from 14 residues. Trimming took 10 bases from V and 1 from J, leaving 16 bases between them. The germline CDR1 and CDR2 sequences are ENHRY and SYGVKD. The CDR3 loop is CATLWDTGNTEAFF. The CDR3 region has the DNA TGTGCCACCCTCTGGGACACCGGGAACACTGAAGCTTTCTTT.

The rearrangement joins TRBV18 to TRBJ1-2; D is perhaps TRBD1 (6 bases). The CDR3 covers 14 residues. Trimming took 1 base from V and 4 from J, leaving 10 bases between them. From germline, CDR1 is KGHSH and CDR2 LQKENI. The CDR3 loop reads CASSPLGQSYGYTF. The CDR3 DNA reads as TGTGCCAGCTCACCACTTGGACAGAGCTATGGCTACACCTTC. The variable domain in full, completed from reference TRBV18 and TRBJ1-2, reads NAGVMQNPRHLVRRRGQEARLRCSPMKGHSHVYWYRQLPEEGLKFMVYLQKENIIDESGMPKERFSAEFPKEGPSILRIQQVVRGDSAAYFCASSPLGQSYGYTFGSGTRLTVV.

This chain uses TRBV5-4 with TRBJ2-3; 8 bases map to TRBD2. With V trimmed by 4 bases and J by 1 base, 5 bases remained unmatched. The CDR3 consists of 15 residues. Per the germline V gene, CDR1 is SGHNT and CDR2 is YYREEE (reference sequence). CDR3 in amino acids: CASSRGGARTDTQYF. Written as DNA, the CDR3 is TGTGCCAGCAGCCGGGGGGGGGCCCGCACAGATACGCAGTATTTT.

This chain joins TRBV29-1 and TRBJ2-2; 10 bases map to TRBD1. V shed 6 bases and J 5 bases; nucleotides not matched to a gene: 6. The CDR3 extends over 14 amino acids. Germline V lookup: CDR1 SQVTM, CDR2 ANQGSEA. In DNA form, the CDR3 reads TGCAGCGTACTTGGACAGGGGGGGACCGGGGAGCTGTTTTTT. Amino acids: CSVLGQGGTGELFF.